A single sample gave rise to the 5 T cell receptor beta chains below, sequenced in a study of blood T cells in healthy people across ages. A second PCR, run for roughly 7 to 11 cycles, used a sample-barcoded 5' primer plus a J-beta primer mix. Each CDR3 protein gets one entry after TCRdb re-called the 5' RACE reads with MiXCR. Counted here are fewer than 800,000 distinct CDR3 sequences, 20% to 25% occurring once; the ten biggest clones make up 9% to 9.5%. A further study also used this sample, focusing on T cells of mothers and their children.

The specimen was blood. The receptor source for this set is a boy between 10 and 17 years old in good health.

This clonotype has a handful of counts. CDR3 sequence reads: CATSDPLGTSGTASTDTQYF. In nucleotides, the CDR3 is TGTGCCACCAGTGATCCACTCGGGACTAGCGGGACAGCTAGCACAGATACGCAGTATTTT. This chain links TRBV24-1 with TRBJ2-3; 13 bases line up with TRBD2. The germline V gene has CDR1 KGHDR and CDR2 SFDVKD. CDR3 size: 20 residues. The trim removed 3 bases at V and 0 bases at J, leaving 11 bases unmatched.

This clonotype showed up just a few times. The chain employs TRBV29-1 and TRBJ2-5; 7 nucleotides agree with TRBD2. The J call is in doubt because the DNA end fits TRBJ2-1 better. CDR1 is SQVTM, CDR2 ANQGSEA, per germline. The CDR3 sequence is 13 residues long. The CDR3 DNA sequence: TGCAGCGTTGAAGAGGGAGGGGATGGCGAGCAGTTCTTC. Residues: CSVEEGGDGEQFF.

This clonotype was detected a few times. This chain joins TRBV5-6 and TRBJ2-5; a possible D gene is TRBD2 (6 bases). Germline V lookup: CDR1 SGHDT, CDR2 YYEEEE. V dropped 0 bases and J dropped 7 bases, with 13 bases sitting between them. The CDR3 extends over 14 amino acids. As DNA, the CDR3 is TGTGCCAGCAGCTTGGAACGGAGGGCTTGGACCCAGTACTTC. Residues: CASSLERRAWTQYF. The full variable domain, rest sourced from reference TRBV5-6 and TRBJ2-5, is DAGVTQSPTHLIKTRGQQVTLRCSPKSGHDTVSWYQQALGQGPQFIFQYYEEEERQRGNFPDRFSGHQFPNYSSELNVNALLLGDSALYLCASSLERRAWTQYFGPGTRLLVL.

This clonotype came up a few times. J is TRBJ2-2 and V is TRBV12-5; D is unclear. Looked up from germline, CDR1 is LGHNT and CDR2 is FRNRAP. This CDR3 spans 12 amino acids. Trimming left V 5 bases short and J 0 bases short, with 1 base between. The CDR3: CASGPNTGELFF. The CDR3 bases are TGTGCTAGTGGTCCGAACACCGGGGAGCTGTTTTTT. Full variable domain (rest looked up from reference TRBV12-5 and TRBJ2-2): DARVTQTPRHKVTEMGQEVTMRCQPILGHNTVFWYRQTMMQGLELLAYFRNRAPLDDSGMPKDRFSAEMPDATLATLKIQPSEPRDSAVYFCASGPNTGELFFGEGSRLTVL.

This clonotype was picked up a small number of times. The chain recombines TRBV28 with TRBJ2-1; TRBD2 matches 11 bases. The CDR3 length is 18 residues. Germline-derived CDR1 and CDR2 are MDHEN and SYDVKM. With 2 bases clipped from V and 8 bases from J, the junction kept 14 bases outside the gene matches. The CDR3 DNA reads as TGTGCCAGCAGTTTAGGGATCGTAGCGGGAGGGTATACCGATGAGCAGTTCTTC. Residues: CASSLGIVAGGYTDEQFF.